The sequence of this T cell receptor beta chain was determined in a study of T cell changes during pregnancy in multiple sclerosis. Produced via immunoSEQ multiplex PCR; TCRdb's table is partial and in-frame only. This sample has about 40,000 clones; roughly nine tenths occur once, and the top ten carry approximately 7.8%. This clone was detected only once. The V gene end was trimmed by 5 bases and the J gene end by 5 bases; junction bases not matched to a gene: 9. CDR3 length: 14 amino acids. The germline gives CDR1 MNHEY, CDR2 SMNVEV (reference sequence). The genes are TRBV27 and TRBJ2-7; TRBD1 agrees at 7 bases. This TCR came from a female donor with multiple sclerosis, enrolled in a pregnancy study. The starting material was CD8+ T cells from peripheral blood mononuclear cells, obtained before pregnancy. CDR3 sequence (DNA): TGTGCCAGCAGTCCAGACAGGGCACCCCACGAGCAGTACTTC. Translated: CASSPDRAPHEQYF.